Following are 8 T cell receptor beta chains from one sample sequenced in a study of identifying expanded T cells in peripheral blood. Generated by immunoSEQ multiplex PCR, the TCRdb table keeps only in-frame clones and is missing some. Found here are roughly 78,000 clones, roughly 88% of them singletons; the top ten hold about 3.3%. The sequencing sample was made of blood. Every receptor here comes from a person between 18 and 70 years old in good health.

This chain uses TRBV5-1 with TRBJ2-5, with D uncertain. Trimming shortened V by 2 bases and J by 5 bases, and 13 bases separated the two germline ends. CDR3 length: 14 amino acids. CDR1 SGHRS and CDR2 YFSETQ come from the germline V gene. This CDR3 reads CASSFEAIRETQYF. The CDR3 coding sequence is TGCGCCAGCAGCTTCGAAGCGATCAGGGAGACCCAGTACTTC.

The gene calls are TRBV9 and TRBJ1-5; TRBD1 matches at 10 bases. The CDR3 covers 20 residues. J was trimmed by 2 bases and V by 4 bases; bases with no gene match: 18. Germline CDR1 SGDLS, CDR2 YYNGEE. CDR3 sequence reads: CASSPRGGDRGPKRNQPQHF. The CDR3 DNA reads as TGTGCCAGCAGCCCCCGTGGGGGGGACAGGGGCCCGAAACGCAATCAGCCCCAGCATTTT.

The chain links TRBV13 to TRBJ1-1, with D unclear. The germline V gene has CDR1 PRHDT and CDR2 FYEKMQ (reference sequence). V was clipped by 5 bases and J by 11 bases, with 15 bases between them. The CDR3 runs 12 residues. This chain's CDR3 is CASSPTRIGAFF. The CDR3 bases are TGTGCCAGCAGCCCGACCAGAATTGGGGCTTTCTTT.

This sequence joins TRBV7-6 and TRBJ2-3, with a weak D call TRBD2 (6 bases). V dropped 2 bases and J dropped 4 bases, with 13 bases sitting between them. Germline assignment: CDR1 SGHVS and CDR2 FNYEAQ. This CDR3 spans 15 amino acids. CDR3 coding DNA: TGTGCCAGCAGCTTAACACTACGGGAGTCAGATACGCAGTATTTT. Translation: CASSLTLRESDTQYF.

The J gene is TRBJ1-1, the V gene TRBV2; D not resolved. V lost 6 bases and J 0 bases, leaving 11 bases between the germline ends. The CDR3 is made up of 14 amino acids. Germline V lookup: CDR1 SNHLY, CDR2 FYNNEI. DNA of the CDR3: TGTGCCAGCAGCGCCGTGATACTGAACACTGAAGCTTTCTTT. This sequence encodes CASSAVILNTEAFF.

CDR3 in amino acids: CASRQGIEQFF. The CDR3 DNA reads as TGTGCCAGCCGACAGGGAATAGAGCAGTTCTTC. This rearrangement joins TRBV19 to TRBJ2-1, with 7 bases aligning to TRBD1. Germline lookup yields CDR1 LNHDA and CDR2 SQIVND (reference sequence). This CDR3 comprises 11 residues. J gave up 10 bases and V 9 bases, and 6 bases lay outside the gene matches.

As to this clone: Distinct nucleotide sequences in the sample also encode this CDR3. This chain connects TRBV30 to TRBJ1-4, with D possibly being TRBD1 (6 bases). Germline V gives CDR1 GTSNPN, CDR2 SVGIG (reference sequence). The CDR3 length is 13 residues. Trimming removed 3 bases at V and 10 bases at J, with 15 bases between. CDR3 sequence reads: CAWSQALGGKLFF. CDR3 bases: TGTGCCTGGAGCCAGGCACTAGGGGGAAAACTGTTTTTT.

This clone has only a few counts. The chain employs TRBV9 and TRBJ2-3; D may correspond to TRBD1 or TRBD2 (5 bases each). V lost 1 base to trimming and J lost 2 bases, with 11 bases between them. The germline V gene has CDR1 SGDLS and CDR2 YYNGEE. The CDR3 has 15 residues. The CDR3 DNA reads as TGTGCCAGCAGCGTATTGGGGGATCCCACAGATACGCAGTATTTT. Translated: CASSVLGDPTDTQYF. Using reference TRBV9 and TRBJ2-3 for the parts outside the CDR3, the full variable domain is DSGVTQTPKHLITATGQRVTLRCSPRSGDLSVYWYQQSLDQGLQFLIQYYNGEERAKGNILERFSAQQFPDLHSELNLSSLELGDSALYFCASSVLGDPTDTQYFGPGTRLTVL.